This entry lists 3 T cell receptor beta chains sequenced from one sample in a study of STAT5B mutations in CD4+ large granular lymphocyte leukemia. Sequenced by immunoSEQ multiplex PCR; TCRdb stores in-frame clones only, minus some. The sample lists more than 6,000 clones, around 70% occurring once. Sequenced material: PBMCs. These receptors originate from a woman between 65 and 79 years old with CD4+ T-cell large granular lymphocyte leukemia.

The chain is built from TRBV11-3 and TRBJ2-2, with D possibly being TRBD2 (7 bases). The CDR3 contains 19 residues. The V end lost 5 bases, the J end lost 4 bases, and 26 bases lay between the germline ends. In germline, CDR1 is SGHNT, CDR2 YENEEA. CDR3 amino acids: CASSPRGGWGGSPTGELFF. The CDR3 DNA reads TGTGCCAGCAGCCCACGGGGAGGTTGGGGGGGCTCGCCCACCGGGGAGCTGTTTTTT.

The J gene is TRBJ1-1, the V gene TRBV10-3; D is unresolved. CDR1 and CDR2 from the germline V gene are ENHRY and SYGVKD. CDR3 length: 11 amino acids. The V gene lost 0 bases and the J gene lost 8 bases, with 4 bases spanning the gap. CDR3 amino acids: CAISESMEAFF. CDR3 in DNA: TGTGCCATCAGTGAGTCGATGGAAGCTTTCTTT.

Judged by abundance, this clone is medium-sized (0.01 to 0.1%). The gene calls are TRBV18 and TRBJ1-3, with D unclear. V was shortened by 4 bases and J by 2 bases, with 6 bases between the two germline ends. CDR1 is KGHSH and CDR2 is LQKENI in the germline V gene. The CDR3 sequence is 13 residues long. This chain's CDR3 is CASSREAGNTIYF. In DNA form, the CDR3 reads TGTGCCAGCTCACGGGAGGCTGGAAACACCATATATTTT. Filled out from reference TRBV18 and TRBJ1-3, the complete variable domain reads NAGVMQNPRHLVRRRGQEARLRCSPMKGHSHVYWYRQLPEEGLKFMVYLQKENIIDESGMPKERFSAEFPKEGPSILRIQQVVRGDSAAYFCASSREAGNTIYFGEGSWLTVV.